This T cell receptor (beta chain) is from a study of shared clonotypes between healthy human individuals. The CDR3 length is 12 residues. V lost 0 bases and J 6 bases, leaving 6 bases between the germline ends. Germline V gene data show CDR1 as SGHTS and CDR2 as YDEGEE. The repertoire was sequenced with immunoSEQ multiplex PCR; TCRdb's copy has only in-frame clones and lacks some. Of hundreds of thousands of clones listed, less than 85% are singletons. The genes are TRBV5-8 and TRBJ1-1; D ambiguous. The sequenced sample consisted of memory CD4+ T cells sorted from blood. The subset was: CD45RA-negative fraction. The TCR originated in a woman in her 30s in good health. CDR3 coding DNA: TGTGCCAGCAGCTTGGTTGGCCCTGAAGCTTTCTTT. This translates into CASSLVGPEAFF.